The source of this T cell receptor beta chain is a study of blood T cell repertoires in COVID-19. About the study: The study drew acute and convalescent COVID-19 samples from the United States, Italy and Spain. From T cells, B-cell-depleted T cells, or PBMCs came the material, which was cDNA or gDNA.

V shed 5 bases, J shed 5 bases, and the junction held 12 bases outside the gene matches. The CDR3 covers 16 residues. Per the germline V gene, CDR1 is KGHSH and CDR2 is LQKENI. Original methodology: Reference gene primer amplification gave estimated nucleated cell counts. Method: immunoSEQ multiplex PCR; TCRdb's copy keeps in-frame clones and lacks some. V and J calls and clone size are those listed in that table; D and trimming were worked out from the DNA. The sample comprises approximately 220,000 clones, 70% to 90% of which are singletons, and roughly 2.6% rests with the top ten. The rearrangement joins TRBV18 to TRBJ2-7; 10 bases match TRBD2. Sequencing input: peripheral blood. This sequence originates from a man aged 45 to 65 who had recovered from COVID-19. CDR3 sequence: CASSAQGAGGPNEQYF. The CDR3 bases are TGTGCCAGCTCAGCCCAAGGAGCGGGAGGGCCTAACGAGCAGTACTTC.